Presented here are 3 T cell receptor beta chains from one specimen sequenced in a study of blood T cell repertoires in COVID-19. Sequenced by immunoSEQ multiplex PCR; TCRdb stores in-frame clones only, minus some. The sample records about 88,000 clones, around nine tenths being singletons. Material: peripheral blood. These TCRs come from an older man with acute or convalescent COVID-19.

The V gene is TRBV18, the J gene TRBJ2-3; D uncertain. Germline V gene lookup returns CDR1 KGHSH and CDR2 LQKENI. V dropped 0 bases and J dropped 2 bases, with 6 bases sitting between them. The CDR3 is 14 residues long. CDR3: CASSPPVVTDTQYF. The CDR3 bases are TGTGCCAGCTCACCACCGGTAGTCACAGATACGCAGTATTTT.

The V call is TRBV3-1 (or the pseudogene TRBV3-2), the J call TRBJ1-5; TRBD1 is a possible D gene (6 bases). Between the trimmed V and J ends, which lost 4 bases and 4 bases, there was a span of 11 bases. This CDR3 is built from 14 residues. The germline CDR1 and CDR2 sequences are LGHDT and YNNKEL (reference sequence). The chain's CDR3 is CASSLPGVNQPQHF. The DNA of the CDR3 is TGTGCCAGCAGCCTTCCAGGGGTTAATCAGCCCCAGCATTTT.

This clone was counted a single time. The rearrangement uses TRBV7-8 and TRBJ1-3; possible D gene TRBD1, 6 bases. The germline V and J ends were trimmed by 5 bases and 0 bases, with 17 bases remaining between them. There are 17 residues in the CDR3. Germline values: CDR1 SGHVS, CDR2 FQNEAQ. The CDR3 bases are TGTGCCAGCAGCCCCCAGCTTACAGGGTACTCTGGAAACACCATATATTTT. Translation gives CASSPQLTGYSGNTIYF. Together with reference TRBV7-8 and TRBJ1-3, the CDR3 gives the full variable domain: GAGVSQSPRYKVAKRGQDVALRCDPISGHVSLFWYQQALGQGPEFLTYFQNEAQLDKSGLPSDRFFAERPEGSVSTLKIQRTQQEDSAVYLCASSPQLTGYSGNTIYFGEGSWLTVV.